The 29 T cell receptor beta chains presented below share a single source sample, sequenced in a study of spatial heterogeneity in lung cancer. General study results and limits: Expanded alpha and beta TCR counts within tumors tracked tumor mutation counts.

These receptors are not linked to any known antigen. Documented time point: sample taken at primary tumor resection. TCRdb re-analysed the 5' RACE reads in MiXCR, keeping a single row per CDR3 protein. The profile covers 3,000 to 4,500 distinct CDR3 sequences, with 5.5% to 8% appearing a single time and roughly 20% taken by the ten largest. The material sequenced was lung tumor tissue, taken at surgery. The source is a male donor with early-stage non-small cell lung cancer.

This clonotype is medium-sized in the sample. The library was designed around alpha chains, so this beta chain is a stray read whose abundance carries little weight. The chain uses TRBV6-2 or TRBV6-3 and TRBJ2-2; 10 bases are shared with TRBD2. Germline V gene data show CDR1 as MNHEY and CDR2 as SVGEGT. V lost 6 bases and J lost 2; bases outside the gene matches: 6. This CDR3 comprises 16 residues. DNA for the CDR3: TGTGCCAGCAGGCCAACTAGCGGGATAAACACCGGGGAGCTGTTTTTT. It yields the protein CASRPTSGINTGELFF.

This clonotype was counted many times. For a library built for alpha chains, this beta chain is a stray read; little rests on its size. The chain is built from TRBV5-1 and TRBJ1-1; the D gene is possibly TRBD1 (5 bases). Germline assignment: CDR1 SGHRS and CDR2 YFSETQ. The CDR3 loop spans 14 amino acids. V shed 0 bases and J shed 4 bases, with 10 bases lying between them. The CDR3 here is CASSLVSGATEAFF. The DNA of the CDR3 is TGCGCCAGCAGCTTGGTCTCTGGGGCCACTGAAGCTTTCTTT.

Judged by abundance, this clonotype is medium-sized. As an off-target read in a library built for alpha chains, this beta chain has a frequency of little significance. This rearrangement joins TRBV7-2 to TRBJ2-4, with D uncertain. V gave up 1 base and J gave up 9 bases, with 13 bases separating them. Per the germline V gene, CDR1 is SGHTA and CDR2 is FQGNSA. The CDR3 contains 14 residues. This CDR3 reads CASSLVSGGSIQYF. The CDR3 DNA follows: TGTGCCAGCAGCTTAGTCTCCGGTGGTAGCATTCAGTACTTC.

This clonotype is medium-sized (0.01 to 0.1%) within its sample. The size of this beta chain means little, since it is a stray read in a library made for alpha chains. The rearrangement joins TRBV11-3 to TRBJ2-1, with 13 bases matching TRBD2. Germline V gene lookup returns CDR1 SGHNT and CDR2 YENEEA. The CDR3 totals 17 residues. The J segment lost 1 base and the V segment lost 6 bases, leaving 6 bases of the junction unmatched. The DNA for the CDR3 is TGTGCCAGCAGTACCACTAGCGGGAGGGATTCCTACAATGAGCAGTTCTTC. Amino acids: CASSTTSGRDSYNEQFF.

By share of the sample, this clonotype is medium-sized (0.01 to 0.1%). For a library built for alpha chains, this beta chain is a stray read; little rests on its size. The J gene is TRBJ2-6, the V gene TRBV7-2; no firm D call. Germline V gene data show CDR1 as SGHTA and CDR2 as FQGNSA. The V end lost 1 base, the J end lost 2 bases, and 6 bases lay between the germline ends. The CDR3 extends over 15 amino acids. CDR3 coding DNA: TGTGCCAGCAGCTTAGGTGCAACTGGGGCCAACGTCCTGACTTTC. Its translation: CASSLGATGANVLTF.

Within the sample, this clonotype is medium-sized (0.01 to 0.1%). Little can be read into the size of this beta chain, an off-target read in a library designed for alpha chains. V and J are TRBV12-3 or TRBV12-4 and TRBJ1-1, with D possibly being TRBD1 (5 bases). The CDR3 is 13 amino acids. Trimming shortened V by 2 bases and J by 4 bases, and 8 bases separated the two germline ends. The CDR3, as DNA: TGTGCCAGCAGTTTAATAGGGGCCACTGAAGCTTTCTTT. The encoded protein is CASSLIGATEAFF.

Relative to its sample, this clonotype is medium-sized. This beta chain was picked up by a library intended for alpha chains and is off target, so its count carries little meaning. The chain carries TRBV9 and TRBJ2-7; 7 bases fit TRBD1. Germline V gene sequence: CDR1 SGDLS, CDR2 YYNGEE. The CDR3 runs to 15 residues. V dropped 3 bases and J dropped 6; count of bases not matched to a gene: 12. The CDR3: CASSAYSTGNSEQYF. In DNA, the CDR3 is TGTGCCAGCAGCGCCTACTCGACAGGGAACAGCGAGCAGTACTTC.

In its sample, this clonotype is medium-sized. The library was built for alpha chains, so this beta chain is an off-target read and its size means little. This chain joins TRBV7-2 and TRBJ2-3; 14 bases align to TRBD2. Germline V CDR1 and CDR2: SGHTA, FQGNSA. The CDR3 is 18 amino acids. V trimming: 2 bases; J trimming: 0 bases; junction bases outside the gene matches: 4. As DNA, the CDR3 is TGTGCCAGCAGCTTAATGACTAGCGGGGGGGATAGCACAGATACGCAGTATTTT. Translated: CASSLMTSGGDSTDTQYF. The full variable domain, completed using reference TRBV7-2 and TRBJ2-3, is GAGVSQSPSNKVTEKGKDVELRCDPISGHTALYWYRQSLGQGLEFLIYFQGNSAPDKSGLPSDRFSAERTGGSVSTLTIQRTQQEDSAVYLCASSLMTSGGDSTDTQYFGPGTRLTVL.

This clonotype was seen many times. This beta chain was picked up by a library intended for alpha chains and is off target, so its count carries little meaning. This chain connects TRBV7-2 to TRBJ2-1; 12 bases line up with TRBD2. V was pared by 3 bases and J by 9 bases, with 6 bases of the junction left unmatched. CDR3 length: 15 amino acids. Germline V gives CDR1 SGHTA, CDR2 FQGNSA. This CDR3 reads CASSLDASGGVEQFF. CDR3 nucleotide sequence: TGTGCCAGCAGCTTGGACGCTAGCGGGGGGGTTGAGCAGTTCTTC. The entire variable domain, with the rest obtained from reference TRBV7-2 and TRBJ2-1, is as follows: GAGVSQSPSNKVTEKGKDVELRCDPISGHTALYWYRQSLGQGLEFLIYFQGNSAPDKSGLPSDRFSAERTGGSVSTLTIQRTQQEDSAVYLCASSLDASGGVEQFFGPGTRLTVL.

By frequency in the sample, this clonotype is medium-sized (0.01 to 0.1%). In a library made to pick up alpha chains, this beta chain is a stray read with a size that means little. The chain combines TRBV7-9 with TRBJ2-3, with D possibly TRBD1 on 6 matching bases. Trimming removed 7 bases at V and 0 bases at J, with 14 bases between. Per germline, CDR1 SEHNR and CDR2 FQNEAQ (reference sequence). This CDR3 contains 15 residues. The CDR3 is CASTGVGVSTDTQYF. For the CDR3, the DNA is TGTGCCAGCACAGGGGTAGGCGTCAGCACAGATACGCAGTATTTT.

This clonotype qualifies as medium-sized. The size of this beta chain means little, since it is a stray read in a library made for alpha chains. The V and J genes are TRBV5-1 and TRBJ2-3; D remains ambiguous. V shed 4 bases and J shed 0 bases, with 9 bases lying between them. Germline CDR1 reads SGHRS; CDR2 reads YFSETQ. The CDR3 spans 14 residues. The CDR3 region is CASSQQSSTDTQYF. CDR3 coding DNA: TGCGCCAGCAGCCAACAATCTAGCACAGATACGCAGTATTTT.

This clonotype is medium-sized (0.01 to 0.1%) within its sample. Sequence at one end of the junction differs from germline and may be a read error. As an off-target read in a library built for alpha chains, this beta chain has a frequency of little significance. The V and J genes are TRBV30 and TRBJ1-6; no clear D. Germline V CDR1 and CDR2: GTSNPN, SVGIG (reference sequence). The CDR3 runs 13 residues. CDR3 sequence reads: CAWAVGGNSSLHF. The CDR3 nucleotides are TGTGCCTGGGCCGTTGGAGGGAATTCATCCCTCCACTTT.

This clonotype was found many times. This beta chain is off target for a library built for alpha chains, so its abundance means little. The chain uses TRBV7-2 and TRBJ2-7; perhaps TRBD2 as D (6 bases). Germline V gives CDR1 SGHTA, CDR2 FQGNSA. The CDR3 totals 13 residues. Trimming pared 10 bases from V and 5 bases from J, leaving 18 bases between. The CDR3: CAIPKTSLDEQYF. CDR3 DNA sequence: TGTGCCATCCCTAAGACTAGTCTCGACGAGCAGTACTTC.

This clonotype ranks as medium-sized (0.01 to 0.1%). This beta chain is a stray read from a library made for alpha chains; its abundance is not meaningful. V usage is TRBV24-1 and J usage is TRBJ2-1, with D maybe TRBD2 (5 bases). Trimming took 9 bases from V and 8 from J, leaving 16 bases between them. Germline V CDR1 and CDR2: KGHDR, SFDVKD. The CDR3 is made up of 13 amino acids. Here the CDR3 DNA reads TGTGCCACCGAAGGCACTAGATTCGATGAGCAGTTCTTC. This gives the protein CATEGTRFDEQFF.

In regard to this clonotype: In a library made to pick up alpha chains, this beta chain is a stray read with a size that means little. The chain joins TRBV2 to TRBJ1-5; D gene uncertain. Germline V lookup: CDR1 SNHLY, CDR2 FYNNEI. The CDR3 runs to 15 residues. V was cut by 5 bases and J by 0 bases, with 11 bases left in between. The CDR3 region has the DNA TGTGCCAGCAGTTATAACAGAGCTAGCAATCAGCCCCAGCATTTT. Its translation is CASSYNRASNQPQHF.

By sample fraction, this clonotype is medium-sized. Found in a library prepared for alpha chains, this beta chain is an off-target read, and its abundance has little meaning. The CDR3 nucleotides read TGTGCCAGCAGCCGGGGCCCCTACGAGCAGTACTTC. It yields the protein CASSRGPYEQYF. The chain combines TRBV12-3 or TRBV12-4 with TRBJ2-7, with D perhaps matching TRBD1 or TRBD2 (5 bases each). The CDR3 is made up of 12 amino acids. Trimming removed 6 bases from V and 2 bases from J, with 8 bases in between.

In its sample, this clonotype ranks as medium-sized. As an off-target read in a library built for alpha chains, this beta chain has a frequency of little significance. The chain couples TRBV7-8 to TRBJ1-3, with no clear D. This CDR3 has 15 amino acids. Trimming took off 1 base at V and 0 bases at J, with 7 bases between the two ends. The germline CDR1 and CDR2 sequences are SGHVS and FQNEAQ. In DNA form, the CDR3 reads TGTGCCAGCAGCTTAGGCCCAACCTCTGGAAACACCATATATTTT. Translation: CASSLGPTSGNTIYF.

The table lists this clonotype with many counts. This beta chain is a stray read from a library made for alpha chains; its abundance is not meaningful. The chain has TRBV7-9 and TRBJ2-2; D not certain. V lost 6 bases, J lost 6 bases, and 14 bases lay in between. The CDR3 length is 14 residues. Germline V gene data show CDR1 as SEHNR and CDR2 as FQNEAQ (reference sequence). CDR3 loop: CASSISGRSGELFF. As DNA, the CDR3 is TGTGCCAGCAGTATTAGTGGACGGTCCGGGGAGCTGTTTTTT.

About this clonotype: This beta chain represents an off-target read in a library built for alpha chains; its size is of limited meaning. The rearrangement links TRBV7-6 to TRBJ1-1; 8 bases match TRBD1. Germline V gene lookup returns CDR1 SGHVS and CDR2 FNYEAQ. The CDR3 is 14 amino acids. V trimming: 5 bases; J trimming: 4 bases; junction bases outside the gene matches: 6. This CDR3 is CASSTGQGFTEAFF. In DNA, the CDR3 is TGTGCCAGCAGCACCGGACAGGGTTTCACTGAAGCTTTCTTT.

By share, this clonotype ranks as medium-sized. As an off-target read in a library built for alpha chains, this beta chain has a frequency of little significance. J is TRBJ1-5 and V is TRBV28; possible D gene TRBD1, 6 bases. Trimming pared 2 bases from V and 3 bases from J, leaving 11 bases between. Germline V gives CDR1 MDHEN, CDR2 SYDVKM. This CDR3 comprises 15 residues. The CDR3 coding sequence is TGTGCCAGCAGTTTAGGGCGGGGGCCCAATCAGCCCCAGCATTTT. Translation: CASSLGRGPNQPQHF.

This clonotype qualifies as medium-sized. The library was prepared for alpha chains; this beta chain is a stray read, so its frequency means little. This chain joins TRBV20-1 and TRBJ1-2; TRBD1 is a possible D gene (6 bases). This CDR3 spans 14 amino acids. CDR1 and CDR2 (germline): DFQATT, SNEGSKA (reference sequence). Trimming pared 3 bases from V and 7 bases from J, leaving 18 bases between. CDR3 loop: CSARDSGTRSGYTF. The CDR3 region has the DNA TGCAGTGCTAGGGACTCCGGGACACGGAGTGGCTACACCTTC.

In its sample, this clonotype ranks as medium-sized. This beta chain was picked up by a library intended for alpha chains and is off target, so its count carries little meaning. The chain links TRBV12-3 or TRBV12-4 to TRBJ2-7; D gene uncertain. V shed 4 bases and J shed 3 bases, with 4 bases lying between them. The CDR3 spans 11 residues. CDR3 loop: CASSSNYEQYF. CDR3 coding DNA: TGTGCCAGCAGTTCAAACTACGAGCAGTACTTC.

Sample share makes this clonotype medium-sized. Being off target in a library aimed at alpha chains, this beta chain has a size of little meaning. The chain carries TRBV4-2 and TRBJ2-7, with 7 bases aligning to TRBD1. CDR1 is LGHNA, CDR2 YNFKEQ, per germline. The junction had 8 bases not matched to a gene; V was cut back by 0 bases and J by 3 bases. The CDR3 is 16 residues long. The CDR3 nucleotides read TGTGCCAGCAGCCAAGAAACAACAGGGGCAAGCTACGAGCAGTACTTC. It yields the protein CASSQETTGASYEQYF.

On this clonotype itself: Because the library targeted alpha chains, this beta chain is an off-target read whose size means little. V and J are TRBV6-6 and TRBJ1-2; 12 bases fit TRBD1. Trimming cost V 0 bases and J 4 bases; bases outside gene matches: 6. The CDR3 length is 17 residues. CDR1 is MNHNY, CDR2 SVGAGI, per germline (reference sequence). This CDR3 is CASSYSGQGAWSYGYTF. In nucleotides, the CDR3 is TGTGCCAGCAGTTACTCGGGACAGGGGGCCTGGAGCTATGGCTACACCTTC.

This clonotype was observed many times. Within a library made for alpha chains, this beta chain is off target, and its count is uninformative. The chain couples TRBV28 to TRBJ2-7, with 13 positions matching TRBD2. The CDR3 spans 15 residues. Trimming took 5 bases from V and 3 from J; bases not matched to a gene: 4. From germline, CDR1 is MDHEN and CDR2 SYDVKM. The CDR3 coding sequence is TGTGCCAGCAGTAGGGGGACTAGCGGGGACTACGAGCAGTACGTC. It translates to CASSRGTSGDYEQYV.

By frequency in the sample, this clonotype is medium-sized. The library was designed around alpha chains, so this beta chain is a stray read whose abundance carries little weight. The rearrangement joins TRBV20-1 to TRBJ1-1; no clear D. Trimming stripped 0 bases from V and 2 bases from J, with 13 bases between. The CDR3 is 15 amino acids. Germline V gene lookup returns CDR1 DFQATT and CDR2 SNEGSKA (reference sequence). The CDR3 spells CSARDPAKGNTEAFF. The CDR3 DNA reads TGCAGTGCTAGAGATCCGGCAAAGGGTAACACTGAAGCTTTCTTT.

Sample share makes this clonotype large (0.1 to 1%). The library was built for alpha chains, so this beta chain is an off-target read and its size means little. The gene calls are TRBV7-8 and TRBJ2-1; D is unresolved. Germline CDR1 and CDR2: SGHVS and FQNEAQ. The CDR3 sequence is 15 residues long. Trimming shortened V by 2 bases and J by 7 bases, and 15 bases separated the two germline ends. The CDR3 sequence: CASSLWSFSDNEQFF. CDR3 in DNA: TGTGCCAGCAGCTTATGGAGTTTTTCTGATAATGAGCAGTTCTTC.

In its sample, this clonotype was seen many times. This beta chain is off target for a library built for alpha chains, so its abundance means little. In nucleotides, the CDR3 is TGTGCCAGTAGTTCCCCCAGCGGGAGGGTCCCAGATACGCAGTATTTT. Translated: CASSSPSGRVPDTQYF. The chain couples TRBV19 to TRBJ2-3, with TRBD2 matching over 10 bases. The CDR3 covers 16 residues. The ends lost 5 bases at V and 4 bases at J; junction bases unmatched: 9. Germline-derived CDR1 and CDR2 are LNHDA and SQIVND (reference sequence).

This clonotype rates as medium-sized. For a library built for alpha chains, this beta chain is a stray read; little rests on its size. J is TRBJ1-4 and V is TRBV7-2, with D hard to call. CDR1 and CDR2 from the germline V gene are SGHTA and FQGNSA. Between the trimmed V and J ends, which lost 4 bases and 0 bases, there was a span of 6 bases. CDR3 size: 14 residues. For the CDR3, the DNA is TGTGCCAGCAGCTATGGGGCAACTAATGAAAAACTGTTTTTT. It is translated as CASSYGATNEKLFF.